Listed below are T cell receptor beta chains from one sample, sequenced in a study of response to subunit inactivated influenza vaccine. MiXCR, applied by TCRdb to the RT-PCR reads, yields one record per CDR3 protein. This sample has hundreds of thousands of distinct CDR3 sequences; around 10% occur once, and the top ten carry 11%. Another study also made use of these data, one on T cells expressing NK-cell markers.

Sequenced material: PBMCs from blood, taken on the day of vaccination. These receptors originate from a man aged 50-60 years who received an inactivated influenza vaccine. The CDR3 runs from the conserved cysteine through the conserved F or W. A D gene is named only where the DNA matches it firmly. Expanded clones are given a class, and other clones once, few, many or no size at all.

TRBV5-5	TRBJ2-2	TRBD1	NA	TGTGCCAGCAGCTTGGTGGACAGGGGTACCGGGGAGCTGTTTTTT	CASSLVDRGTGELFF
TRBV29-1	TRBJ2-1	NA	NA	TGCAGCGTTCACGGGGGGCGGCAGCCTAATGAGCAGTTCTTC	CSVHGGRQPNEQFF
TRBV27	TRBJ2-7	NA	NA	TGTGCCAGTGGGGAACAGGGGAGGACCTACGAGCAGTACTTC	CASGEQGRTYEQYF
TRBV30	TRBJ2-1	NA	NA	TGTGCCTGGAGTGTCAGGGGAGGAGAGCAGTTCTTC	CAWSVRGGEQFF
TRBV25-1	TRBJ2-1	NA	few	TGTGCCAGCAATACGTTAGGTCGGCACGGGGAGCAGTTCTTC	CASNTLGRHGEQFF
TRBV5-1	TRBJ2-2	NA	many	TGTGCCAGCAGCTTTCGGAACACCGGGGAGCTGTTTTTT	CASSFRNTGELFF
TRBV7-2	TRBJ2-2	NA	NA	TGTGCCAGCAGCTTGGCGATTAGCGGTACCGGGGAGCTGTTTTTT	CASSLAISGTGELFF
TRBV10-3	TRBJ1-1	NA	few	TGTGCCATATCCCAGTCAGCCCTGAACACTGAAGCTTTCTTT	CAISQSALNTEAFF
TRBV5-5	TRBJ2-3	NA	NA	TGTGCCAGCAAGGGACACCCTGGGGACACGGGTACGCAGTATTTT	CASKGHPGDTGTQYF
TRBV10-2	TRBJ2-7	TRBD1	few	TGCGCCAGCAGTGAGTCGTTGCAAGGGACAGGGGGGTACGAGCAGTACTTC	CASSESLQGTGGYEQYF
TRBV12-3/TRBV12-4	TRBJ2-7	TRBD2	many	TGTGCCAGCAATACCGGGACTATTTCCCACGAGCAGTACTTC	CASNTGTISHEQYF
TRBV7-9	TRBJ1-6	NA	many	TGTGCCAGCAGCTCCCCCGGGGTCTTATCTTCACCCCTCCACTTT	CASSSPGVLSSPLHF
TRBV5-1	TRBJ2-6	TRBD2	few	TGCGCCAGCAGCAAAGGACTAGCGGGGGACACCCGGAGAGGGGCCAACGTCCTGACTTTC	CASSKGLAGDTRRGANVLTF
TRBV3-1	TRBJ1-5	NA	NA	TGTGCCAGCAGCCAAGATAGGGGATTTCAGCCCCAGCATTTT	CASSQDRGFQPQHF
TRBV28	TRBJ2-1	NA	few	TGTGCCAGCAGTACGGCTGCCGGCAAGTCCTACAATGAGCAGTTCTTC	CASSTAAGKSYNEQFF
TRBV12-3/TRBV12-4	TRBJ2-2	TRBD1	many	TGTGCCAGCAGTTTAGTTCAGGGGGACACCGGGGAGCTGTTTTTT	CASSLVQGDTGELFF
TRBV24-1	TRBJ2-1	NA	NA	TGTGCCACCAGTGATCCAACAGGGAGCGCCTACAATGAGCAGTTCTTC	CATSDPTGSAYNEQFF
TRBV11-1	TRBJ2-4	NA	NA	TGTGCCAGCAGCTTAGAAGCAGGGTCTATTTCTACGGCCAAAAACATTCAGTACTTC	CASSLEAGSISTAKNIQYF
TRBV10-3	TRBJ2-1	NA	NA	TGTGCCATCAGTGAGCCCGGTCGGTTAGTCGGCAATGAGCAGTTCTTC	CAISEPGRLVGNEQFF